Below, 14 T cell receptor beta chains from the same sample are listed, as sequenced in a study of blood T cells in healthy people across ages. With a J-beta primer mix and a sample-barcoded 5' primer, a second PCR ran about 7 to 11 cycles. TCRdb re-derived calls from the 5' RACE reads in MiXCR, one entry per CDR3 protein. Altogether under 1,000,000 distinct CDR3 sequences are present, about 37% being singletons, with the ten largest covering over 10%. The sequenced sample was blood. Source of these receptors: a man aged 18 to 29 in good health.

A few counts support this clonotype. The rearrangement joins TRBV4-2 to TRBJ2-3; a weak D match, TRBD1 (6 bases). The CDR3 has 16 amino acids. Trimming took 0 bases from V and 1 from J, leaving 11 bases between them. CDR1 and CDR2 from the germline V gene are LGHNA and YNFKEQ. The CDR3 sequence: CASSQEEGGGTDTQYF. In DNA, the CDR3 is TGTGCCAGCAGCCAAGAGGAAGGGGGAGGCACAGATACGCAGTATTTT.

The chain links TRBV4-1 to TRBJ1-5; D not resolved. The length of the CDR3 is 16 residues. Trimming left V 0 bases short and J 10 bases short, with 19 bases between. Looked up from germline, CDR1 is MGHRA and CDR2 is YSYEKL. CDR3 region: CASSQDWVGYPRPQHF. The CDR3, as DNA: TGCGCCAGCAGCCAAGATTGGGTCGGGTACCCCCGACCCCAGCATTTT.

Regarding this clonotype: A read error may explain this, as a much larger clone is one base away. CDR3: CVSSIHRDTQYF. CDR3 bases: TGTGTCAGCAGCATTCACAGGGATACGCAGTATTTT. V is TRBV9 and J is TRBJ2-3; D is perhaps TRBD1 (5 bases). The CDR3 contains 12 residues. Germline values: CDR1 SGDLS, CDR2 YYNGEE. The full variable domain, with the rest looked up from reference TRBV9 and TRBJ2-3, is DSGVTQTPKHLITATGQRVTLRCSPRSGDLSVYWYQQSLDQGLQFLIQYYNGEERAKGNILERFSAQQFPDLHSELNLSSLELGDSALYFCVSSIHRDTQYFGPGTRLTVL.

This clonotype was picked up a small number of times. This chain connects TRBV18 to TRBJ1-1; 10 bases map to TRBD1. Germline CDR1 reads KGHSH; CDR2 reads LQKENI. This CDR3 is 14 amino acids long. V lost 6 bases to trimming and J lost 2 bases; unmatched junction nucleotides: 3. This CDR3 reads CASSRQGANTEAFF. CDR3 nucleotides: TGTGCCAGCTCGCGACAGGGGGCAAACACTGAAGCTTTCTTT.

At least ten counts were recorded for this clonotype. V gene TRBV12-3 or TRBV12-4 combines with J gene TRBJ1-2, with D perhaps TRBD1 (5 bases). The CDR3 covers 15 residues. V lost 6 bases, J lost 4 bases, and 18 bases lay in between. DNA for the CDR3: TGTGCCAGCAGCCTAAGCGGTGCCGGGACCTATGGCTACACCTTC. Residues: CASSLSGAGTYGYTF.

This clonotype was observed a single time. The rearrangement uses TRBV6-2 or TRBV6-3 and TRBJ1-5; D ambiguous. V was cut by 7 bases and J by 9 bases, with 10 bases left in between. The CDR3 consists of 11 residues. Germline values: CDR1 MNHEY, CDR2 SVGEGT. CDR3 bases: TGTGCCAGCAACGGAGAGGGGCCCCAGCATTTT. Translating it yields CASNGEGPQHF.

The chain carries TRBV7-2 and TRBJ2-4, with D perhaps TRBD2 (6 bases). The germline gives CDR1 SGHTA, CDR2 FQGNSA. Trimming cost V 2 bases and J 13 bases, with 27 bases left between them. This CDR3 region has 17 residues. The CDR3 DNA follows: TGTGCCAGCAGCTTAATCTCGACAGTCTCATCCGGAGGGGAGCAGTACTTC. Translated: CASSLISTVSSGGEQYF.

This chain uses TRBV4-3 with TRBJ2-5; no definite D call. Trimming left V 3 bases short and J 5 bases short, with 16 bases between. The CDR3 loop spans 15 amino acids. The germline V gene encodes CDR1 LGHNA and CDR2 YSLEER. The CDR3 nucleotides read TGCGCCAGCAGCCATGATCGCTGGGCCACTGAGACCCAGTACTTC. Encoded protein: CASSHDRWATETQYF.

V is TRBV7-6 and J is TRBJ1-1; tentative D call: TRBD1 (5 bases). Trimming left V 0 bases short and J 5 bases short, with 16 bases between. The CDR3 loop spans 16 amino acids. CDR1 and CDR2 from the germline V gene are SGHVS and FNYEAQ. This chain's CDR3 is CASSLASQGGGTEAFF. Written as DNA, the CDR3 is TGTGCCAGCAGCTTAGCTAGTCAGGGTGGGGGAACTGAAGCTTTCTTT.

The chain has TRBV27 and TRBJ1-2; D might be TRBD1 (5 bases). CDR1 is MNHEY and CDR2 is SMNVEV in the germline V gene (reference sequence). The V end was cut by 2 bases, the J end by 8 bases, with 12 bases between. The CDR3 totals 13 residues. CDR3 region: CASSLQGAGGYTF. Written as DNA, the CDR3 is TGTGCCAGCAGTTTACAAGGGGCAGGAGGCTACACCTTC.

The chain is built from TRBV11-2 and TRBJ2-7; 11 nucleotides line up with TRBD2. The end of the DNA fits TRBJ2-5 better, so the J call may be wrong. This CDR3 region has 16 residues. The germline CDR1 and CDR2 sequences are SGHAT and FQNNGV. CDR3 in DNA: TGTGCCAGCAGCTACAACCTAGCGGGGGGAGGTGAGACCCAGTACTTC. Translation: CASSYNLAGGGETQYF.

This clonotype was observed a few times. The chain is built from TRBV27 and TRBJ1-1, with D unresolved. V was clipped by 5 bases and J by 7 bases, with 14 bases between them. CDR1 is MNHEY and CDR2 is SMNVEV in the germline V gene (reference sequence). The CDR3 contains 13 residues. DNA of the CDR3: TGTGCCAGCAGTCAGTGGACGGGCTTTGAAGCTTTCTTT. Translating gives CASSQWTGFEAFF.

Notes on this clonotype: Possible read error: a much larger clone is one base away. The chain carries TRBV6-5 and TRBJ2-1; weak D call: TRBD2 (5 bases). Looked up from germline, CDR1 is MNHEY and CDR2 is SVGAGI. CDR3 length equals 12 residues. CDR3 residues: CASSTSTLELFF. Written as DNA, the CDR3 is TGTGCCAGCAGTACTAGTACTCTTGAGCTGTTCTTC.

This clonotype appeared a few times. The J gene is TRBJ1-5, the V gene TRBV29-1; possible D gene TRBD1, 6 bases. V was clipped by 5 bases and J by 5 bases, with 13 bases between them. The CDR3 is 13 amino acids. Germline CDR1 is SQVTM and CDR2 is ANQGSEA. The DNA of the CDR3 is TGCAGCGTTTCAACCGGGGGGCATCAGCCCCAGCATTTT. Protein sequence: CSVSTGGHQPQHF.